The TCR beta chain under discussion was sequenced for a study of post-analysis software for immune sequencing data. Overall study context: Courses of disease covered relapsing-remitting, secondary progressive and progressive-relapsing multiple sclerosis. Study results and limitations: F measure grouped same-batch samples tightly together. Relative to controls, patients had 4 or 5 TRBV segments at higher frequency, with TRBV5-6, TRBV5-1 and TRBV20-1 among these.

With 3 bases clipped from V and 5 bases from J, the junction kept 4 bases outside the gene matches. CDR3 length: 15 residues. Germline values: CDR1 ENHRY, CDR2 SYGVKD. This clonotype was observed a few times. The antigen is undetermined. The TCR beta cDNA libraries contained unique molecular identifiers. The authors obtained roughly 0.5 million cDNA molecules from approximately 1 to 10 million T cells. TCRdb re-called the PCR reads through MiXCR, storing one row per CDR3 protein. The sample lists about 400,000 distinct CDR3 sequences, around 33% seen once, with roughly 13% in the top ten. The TCR comes from a girl between 10 and 17 years old with multiple sclerosis. V gene TRBV10-3 combines with J gene TRBJ2-3, with 11 bases lining up with TRBD2. The sample taken for sequencing was blood. This CDR3 is CAISDLAGGGDTQYF. DNA of the CDR3: TGTGCCATCAGTGATCTAGCGGGGGGCGGAGATACGCAGTATTTT.